This is a list of T cell receptor beta chains from one sample in a study of CD8+CD57+ T cells in acquired aplastic anemia. TCRdb re-called the reads through MiXCR, storing one row per CDR3 protein. This table holds roughly 160,000 distinct CDR3 sequences, around half found once. Sequencing input: sorted CD4+, CD8+, or CD8+CD57+ T cells (not recorded which) from PBMCs. Source of these receptors: a human donor with aplastic anemia. Both conserved end residues are part of each CDR3. Fields, in order: clone size, D gene, J gene, V gene, CDR3 length, CDR3 protein, CDR3 DNA. The D gene is left open where the match is weak. Where a row states a size, it is once, few, many or the class of an expanded clone; other rows omit it.

many | TRBD2 | TRBJ2-2 | TRBV9 | 17 | CASSVLAGGTNTGELFF | TGTGCCAGCAGCGTTCTAGCGGGGGGCACGAACACCGGGGAGCTGTTTTTT
. | TRBD2 | TRBJ2-1 | TRBV29-1 | 14 | CSVLLAGGGNEQFF | TGCAGCGTTCTCCTAGCGGGAGGAGGGAATGAGCAGTTCTTC
. | . | TRBJ2-7 | TRBV7-8 | 14 | CASSHSRVGYEQYF | TGTGCCAGCAGCCACTCGAGGGTGGGTTACGAGCAGTACTTC
. | . | TRBJ2-1 | TRBV7-2 | 12 | CASSLDSYEQFF | TGTGCCAGCAGCTTAGACAGCTACGAGCAGTTCTTC
. | TRBD1 | TRBJ1-5 | TRBV10-3 | 18 | CAISDPTGQGALSQPQHF | TGTGCCATCAGTGACCCCACGGGACAGGGGGCGCTTTCTCAGCCCCAGCATTTT
many | . | TRBJ2-1 | TRBV19 | 13 | CASKFPGDNEQFF | TGTGCCAGTAAGTTCCCCGGAGACAATGAGCAGTTCTTC
. | TRBD2 | TRBJ2-7 | TRBV6-1 | 15 | CASSDSGGRSYEQYF | TGTGCCAGCAGTGATAGCGGGGGGCGCTCCTACGAGCAGTACTTC
many | . | TRBJ2-7 | TRBV6-5 | 15 | CASSYGGQNPYEQYF | TGTGCCAGCAGTTATGGTGGACAGAACCCCTACGAGCAGTACTTC
. | TRBD1 | TRBJ1-2 | TRBV29-1 | 13 | CSVEEYRGYGYTF | TGCAGCGTTGAAGAATACAGGGGCTATGGCTACACCTTC
many | . | TRBJ2-7 | TRBV7-9 | 14 | CASSLDGALYEQYF | TGTGCCAGCAGCTTAGACGGGGCTTTATACGAGCAGTACTTC
. | TRBD2 | TRBJ2-1 | TRBV2 | 13 | CASRASGGNEQFF | TGTGCTAGTCGGGCTAGCGGAGGGAATGAGCAGTTCTTC
many | . | TRBJ2-7 | TRBV2 | 12 | CASRLGFFEQYF | TGTGCCAGCAGACTAGGTTTCTTCGAGCAGTACTTC
. | . | TRBJ2-5 | TRBV20-1 | 13 | CSAAGSKGETQYF | TGCAGTGCTGCCGGGAGTAAGGGAGAGACCCAGTACTTC
. | . | TRBJ2-3 | TRBV24-1 | 14 | CATSDAVGTDAEYF | TGTGCCACCAGTGATGCCGTCGGCACAGATGCGGAGTATTTT
many | . | TRBJ1-1 | TRBV20-1 | 14 | CSASPGATNTEAFF | TGCAGTGCTAGCCCAGGGGCGACGAACACTGAAGCTTTCTTT
. | . | TRBJ1-6 | TRBV6-4 | 13 | CASSESGNSPLHF | TGTGCCAGCAGTGAATCAGGGAATTCACCCCTCCACTTT
. | . | TRBJ1-2 | TRBV20-1 | 14 | CSARVPGKSYGYTF | TGCAGTGCTAGAGTGCCAGGAAAGAGCTATGGCTACACCTTC
many | . | TRBJ2-2 | TRBV6-1 | 12 | CASSEFPGELFF | TGTGCCAGCAGTGAATTTCCCGGGGAGCTGTTTTTT
many | . | TRBJ2-1 | TRBV7-3 | 16 | CASSLTTISSYNEQFF | TGTGCCAGCAGCTTAACGACGATCAGCTCCTACAATGAGCAGTTCTTC
many | . | TRBJ2-1 | TRBV19 | 17 | CASSLGTVQRQYNEQFF | TGTGCCAGTTCACTTGGAACGGTACAGAGACAATACAATGAGCAGTTCTTC
many | . | TRBJ1-1 | TRBV7-9 | 13 | CASSLEGGTEAFF | TGTGCCAGCAGCTTAGAAGGGGGCACTGAAGCTTTCTTT
few | TRBD2 | TRBJ2-2 | TRBV20-1 | 16 | CSATMPGGARTGELFF | TGCAGTGCCACCATGCCGGGGGGGGCGCGTACCGGGGAGCTGTTTTTT
. | . | TRBJ2-1 | TRBV29-1 | 12 | CSVGRADNVQFF | TGCAGCGTTGGTCGGGCCGACAATGTGCAGTTTTTC
few | TRBD1 | TRBJ2-7 | TRBV7-3 | 13 | CASSPQTGDEQYF | TGTGCCAGCAGCCCCCAGACAGGGGACGAGCAGTACTTC
. | . | TRBJ1-5 | TRBV2 | 15 | CASNLVGTMNQPQHF | TGTGCCAGCAACCTCGTGGGGACAATGAATCAGCCCCAGCATTTT
many | . | TRBJ1-1 | TRBV6-6 | 12 | CASRGGFTEAFF | TGTGCCAGCAGGGGGGGGTTCACTGAAGCTTTCTTT
medium-sized | . | TRBJ1-6 | TRBV10-3 | 14 | CAISPDGGGSPLHF | TGTGCCATCAGCCCGGACGGTGGCGGGTCACCCCTCCACTTT
. | . | TRBJ1-3 | TRBV20-1 | 13 | CSAPTDSGNTVYF | TGCAGTGCGCCGACCGACTCTGGAAACACCGTATATTTT
. | . | TRBJ1-2 | TRBV28 | 14 | CASSPLVRVEGYTF | TGTGCCAGCAGTCCTCTGGTGAGGGTCGAGGGCTACACCTTC
many | TRBD1 | TRBJ1-6 | TRBV5-4 | 17 | CASSWGDRSSYNSPLHF | TGTGCCAGCAGCTGGGGGGACAGAAGCTCCTATAATTCACCCCTCCACTTT
many | . | TRBJ2-5 | TRBV5-1 | 15 | CASSSLGVDQETQYF | TGCGCCAGCAGCTCCCTAGGTGTGGACCAAGAGACCCAGTACTTC
many | TRBD1 | TRBJ1-5 | TRBV10-3 | 16 | CAISESGTGNNQPQHF | TGTGCCATCAGTGAATCTGGGACAGGGAATAATCAGCCCCAGCATTTT
. | . | TRBJ1-1 | TRBV6-2/TRBV6-3 | 18 | CASSYSNPTGGMNTEAFF | TGTGCCAGCAGTTACTCGAATCCCACTGGGGGCATGAACACTGAAGCTTTCTTT
few | TRBD2 | TRBJ2-2 | TRBV10-3 | 16 | CASSSRVSGKDGELFF | TGTGCCAGCAGCTCCCGGGTTAGCGGGAAGGACGGGGAGCTGTTTTTT
. | TRBD1 | TRBJ2-7 | TRBV20-1 | 14 | CSARPGQSSYEQYF | TGCAGTGCTAGGCCGGGACAGAGCTCCTACGAGCAGTACTTC
. | . | TRBJ2-7 | TRBV2 | 15 | CASTRGAGFLDEQYF | TGTGCCAGCACTCGAGGGGCAGGGTTTCTCGACGAGCAGTACTTC
. | . | TRBJ2-3 | TRBV6-1 | 15 | CASSGVASSTDTQYF | TGTGCCAGCAGTGGAGTTGCTAGTAGCACAGATACGCAGTATTTT
. | TRBD1 | TRBJ1-2 | TRBV25-1 | 15 | CASSTGQGDYYGYTF | TGTGCCAGCAGTACCGGACAGGGGGATTACTATGGCTACACCTTC
many | TRBD1 | TRBJ1-4 | TRBV12-3/TRBV12-4 | 16 | CASSDRVGEANEKLFF | TGTGCCAGCAGTGACAGGGTGGGTGAGGCTAATGAAAAACTGTTTTTT
many | TRBD2 | TRBJ2-3 | TRBV5-8 | 14 | CASSSLAGGHTQYF | TGTGCCAGCAGCTCACTAGCGGGAGGGCATACGCAGTATTTT
once | . | TRBJ2-7 | TRBV10-3 | 12 | CAISESWYEQYF | TGTGCCATCAGTGAGTCCTGGTACGAGCAGTACTTC
many | . | TRBJ1-4 | TRBV2 | 14 | CASTSFLTNEKLFF | TGTGCCAGCACCTCGTTCCTAACTAATGAAAAACTGTTTTTT
. | . | TRBJ2-3 | TRBV16 | 12 | CASSQITDTQYF | TGTGCCAGCAGCCAGATCACAGATACGCAGTATTTT
many | . | TRBJ2-7 | TRBV14 | 14 | CASQTAGSSYEQYF | TGTGCCAGCCAAACGGCAGGTAGTTCCTACGAGCAGTACTTC
. | TRBD1 | TRBJ2-7 | TRBV20-1 | 14 | CSATQTGVAYEQYF | TGCAGTGCCACCCAGACAGGGGTCGCCTACGAGCAGTACTTC
. | TRBD2 | TRBJ2-1 | TRBV11-1 | 16 | CASSFSGLAGSNEQFF | TGTGCCAGCAGCTTCAGCGGACTAGCGGGAAGCAATGAGCAGTTCTTC
few | TRBD2 | TRBJ2-7 | TRBV12-3/TRBV12-4 | 19 | CASSLIGTSGNGPISEQYF | TGTGCCAGCAGTTTAATCGGGACTAGCGGAAATGGGCCCATATCCGAGCAGTACTTC
few | TRBD1 | TRBJ2-3 | TRBV6-5 | 13 | CASSFTGGHTQYF | TGTGCCAGCAGTTTTACAGGGGGGCATACGCAGTATTTT
. | . | TRBJ2-7 | TRBV20-1 | 9 | CSAGGEQYF | TGCAGCGCTGGGGGGGAGCAGTACTTC
. | . | TRBJ1-1 | TRBV14 | 14 | CASSQDSTQRSAFF | TGTGCCAGCAGCCAAGATTCGACCCAGAGATCGGCTTTCTTT
few | . | TRBJ2-3 | TRBV3-1 | 13 | CASSRQGTDTQYF | TGTGCCAGCAGCCGGCAGGGTACAGATACGCAGTATTTT
many | . | TRBJ2-3 | TRBV29-1 | 12 | CSARFSTDTQYF | TGCAGCGCGCGGTTTAGCACAGATACGCAGTATTTT
many | . | TRBJ1-1 | TRBV2 | 14 | CASNPGQWGTEAFF | TGTGCCAGCAACCCGGGTCAGTGGGGCACTGAAGCTTTCTTT
. | . | TRBJ1-4 | TRBV3-1 | 16 | CASSQSRAGRLEKLFF | TGTGCCAGCAGCCAATCCCGCGCAGGGAGGCTTGAAAAACTGTTTTTT
many | TRBD1 | TRBJ1-1 | TRBV4-1 | 15 | CASSPRDRGATEAFF | TGCGCCAGCAGCCCCCGGGACAGGGGTGCCACTGAAGCTTTCTTT